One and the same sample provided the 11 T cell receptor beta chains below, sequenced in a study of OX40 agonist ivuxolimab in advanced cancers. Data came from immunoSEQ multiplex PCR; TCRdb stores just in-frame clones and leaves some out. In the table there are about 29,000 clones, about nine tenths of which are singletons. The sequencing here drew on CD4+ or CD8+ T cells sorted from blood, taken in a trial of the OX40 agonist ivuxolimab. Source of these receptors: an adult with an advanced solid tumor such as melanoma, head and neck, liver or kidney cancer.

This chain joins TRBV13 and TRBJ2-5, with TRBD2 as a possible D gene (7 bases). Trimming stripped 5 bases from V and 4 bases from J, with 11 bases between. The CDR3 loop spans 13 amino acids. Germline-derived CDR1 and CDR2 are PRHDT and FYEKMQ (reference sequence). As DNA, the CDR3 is TGTGCCAGCAGCCCGGGGGGCAGAGAGACCCAGTACTTC. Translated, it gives CASSPGGRETQYF.

This chain's CDR3 is CASSSLDRGIKETQYF. The CDR3 nucleotides are TGTGCCAGCAGCTCATTGGACAGGGGTATCAAAGAGACCCAGTACTTC. V usage is TRBV7-9 and J usage is TRBJ2-5; 9 positions agree with TRBD1. This CDR3 is built from 16 residues. From germline, CDR1 is SEHNR and CDR2 FQNEAQ (reference sequence). Trimming removed 4 bases from V and 3 bases from J; junction bases left unmatched: 9.

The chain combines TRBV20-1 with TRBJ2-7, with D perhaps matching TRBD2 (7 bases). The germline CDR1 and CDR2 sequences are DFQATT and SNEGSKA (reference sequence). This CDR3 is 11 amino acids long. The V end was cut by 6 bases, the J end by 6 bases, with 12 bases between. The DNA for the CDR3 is TGCAGTGCCCCAGGGGAGGGCGAGCAGTACTTC. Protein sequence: CSAPGEGEQYF.

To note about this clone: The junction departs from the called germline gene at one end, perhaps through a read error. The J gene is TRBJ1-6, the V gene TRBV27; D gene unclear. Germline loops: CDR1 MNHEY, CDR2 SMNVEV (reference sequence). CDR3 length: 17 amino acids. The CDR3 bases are TGTGCCAGCAGTTTTTATATGAATTTCGCATATAATTCACCCCCCCACTTT. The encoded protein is CASSFYMNFAYNSPPHF.

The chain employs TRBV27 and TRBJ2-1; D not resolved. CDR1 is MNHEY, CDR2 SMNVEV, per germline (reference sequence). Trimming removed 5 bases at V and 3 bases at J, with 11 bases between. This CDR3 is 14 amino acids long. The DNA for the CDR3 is TGTGCCAGCAGTGCACTCCTCGGCTACAATGAGCAGTTCTTC. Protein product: CASSALLGYNEQFF.

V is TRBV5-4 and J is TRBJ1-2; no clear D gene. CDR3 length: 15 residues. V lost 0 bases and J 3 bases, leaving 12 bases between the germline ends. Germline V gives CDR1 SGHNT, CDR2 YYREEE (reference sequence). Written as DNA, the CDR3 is TGTGCCAGCAGCTTGGCCTGGGGAGGTGACTATGGCTACACCTTC. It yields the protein CASSLAWGGDYGYTF.

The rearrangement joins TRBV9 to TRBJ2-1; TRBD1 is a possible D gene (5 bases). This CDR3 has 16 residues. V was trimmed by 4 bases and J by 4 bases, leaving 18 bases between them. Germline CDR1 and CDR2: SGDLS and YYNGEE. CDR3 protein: CASSPHFLTAYNEQFF. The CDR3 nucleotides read TGTGCCAGCAGCCCCCACTTCTTGACAGCTTACAATGAGCAGTTCTTC. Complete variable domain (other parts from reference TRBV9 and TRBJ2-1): DSGVTQTPKHLITATGQRVTLRCSPRSGDLSVYWYQQSLDQGLQFLIQYYNGEERAKGNILERFSAQQFPDLHSELNLSSLELGDSALYFCASSPHFLTAYNEQFFGPGTRLTVL.

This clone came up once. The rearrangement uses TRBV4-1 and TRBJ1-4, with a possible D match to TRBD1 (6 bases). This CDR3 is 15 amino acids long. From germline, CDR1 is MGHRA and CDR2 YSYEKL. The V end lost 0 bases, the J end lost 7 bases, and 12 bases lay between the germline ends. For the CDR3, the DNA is TGCGCCAGCAGCCAAGATGGAGGGGGTCGTGAAAAACTGTTTTTT. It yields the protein CASSQDGGGREKLFF.

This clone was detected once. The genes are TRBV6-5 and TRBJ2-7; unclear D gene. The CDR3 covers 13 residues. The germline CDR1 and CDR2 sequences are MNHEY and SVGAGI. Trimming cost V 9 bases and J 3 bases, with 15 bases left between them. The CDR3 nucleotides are TGTGCCAGTGGATTCAATCTGTTCTACGAGCAGTACTTC. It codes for CASGFNLFYEQYF.

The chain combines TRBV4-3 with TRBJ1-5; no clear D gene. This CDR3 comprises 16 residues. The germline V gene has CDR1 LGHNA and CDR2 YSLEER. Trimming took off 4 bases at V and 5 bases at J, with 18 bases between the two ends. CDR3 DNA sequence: TGCGCCAGCAGCCCTCAAGTGGAAGGTCCCTATCAGCCCCAGCATTTT. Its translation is CASSPQVEGPYQPQHF.

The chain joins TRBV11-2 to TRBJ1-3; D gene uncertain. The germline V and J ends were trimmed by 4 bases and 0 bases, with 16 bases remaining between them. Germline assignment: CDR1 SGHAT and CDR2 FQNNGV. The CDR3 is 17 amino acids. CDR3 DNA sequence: TGTGCCAGCAGCTCCGGTGCGGGCTGGGCCTCTGGAAACACCATATATTTT. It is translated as CASSSGAGWASGNTIYF.